These 17 T cell receptor beta chains were all obtained from the same sample, sequenced in a study of T cell responses to AZD1222 COVID-19 vaccine. Generated by immunoSEQ multiplex PCR, the TCRdb table keeps only in-frame clones and is missing some. The table shows over 80,000 clones, with 80% to 90% occurring only once. Here the sequenced sample was peripheral blood, taken on day 0 of AZD1222 vaccination. These receptors were collected from an adult in good health.

Comments on this clone: Other DNA variants within this sample encode the same CDR3. This chain connects TRBV9 to TRBJ2-7; 9 bases fit TRBD2. V was clipped by 3 bases and J by 6 bases; unmatched bases: 7. Germline assignment: CDR1 SGDLS and CDR2 YYNGEE. The CDR3 sequence is 14 residues long. The CDR3 protein is CASSGSGRTGEQYF. The DNA of the CDR3 is TGTGCCAGCAGCGGTAGCGGGAGAACCGGCGAGCAGTACTTC.

The chain uses TRBV5-1 and TRBJ2-7; 9 bases map to TRBD2. Germline CDR1 reads SGHRS; CDR2 reads YFSETQ. The CDR3 contains 15 residues. After removal of 6 bases from V and 5 bases from J, the junction contained 12 bases not matched to a gene. CDR3 sequence (DNA): TGCGCCAGCAACTACTACGGGCCTAGCGGGGACGAGCAGTACTTC. It specifies CASNYYGPSGDEQYF.

A note on this clone: The junction does not match germline at one end; this may be a read error. The rearrangement uses TRBV24-1 and TRBJ2-3, with D possibly being TRBD1 (5 bases). The CDR3 totals 13 residues. Germline V lookup: CDR1 KGHDR, CDR2 SFDVKD. The CDR3 loop reads CATSDSRQNGWIF. CDR3 DNA sequence: TGTGCCACCAGTGATTCCCGACAGAATGGCTGGATTTTT.

This clone turned up a few times. This rearrangement joins TRBV4-3 to TRBJ2-7; weak D call: TRBD1 (5 bases). Germline V gene data show CDR1 as LGHNA and CDR2 as YSLEER. The CDR3 has 14 amino acids. The V end was cut by 0 bases, the J end by 7 bases, with 13 bases between. This chain's CDR3 is CASSQDFQGWEQYF. DNA for the CDR3: TGCGCCAGCAGCCAAGATTTCCAGGGATGGGAGCAGTACTTC.

The chain uses TRBV15 and TRBJ1-1; 7 bases fit TRBD1. With 6 bases clipped from V and 14 bases from J, the junction kept 9 bases outside the gene matches. This CDR3 region has 11 residues. CDR1 LNHNV and CDR2 YYDKDF come from the germline V gene (reference sequence). The CDR3 sequence: CATRSDRALFF. The CDR3 nucleotides read TGTGCCACCAGATCCGACAGGGCTTTATTCTTT.

The chain has TRBV28 and TRBJ2-7; 8 nucleotides line up with TRBD1. The CDR3 spans 14 residues. Germline assignment: CDR1 MDHEN and CDR2 SYDVKM. V lost 4 bases, J lost 2 bases, and 4 bases stayed unmatched. CDR3 DNA: TGTGCCAGCAGTTCCTACAGGGGGACCTACGAGCAGTACTTC. This encodes CASSSYRGTYEQYF.

CDR3 nucleotide sequence: TGCGCCAGCAGCCAAGGCTCCCTTTTGTACACTGAAGCTTTCTTT. It codes for CASSQGSLLYTEAFF. The chain joins TRBV4-3 to TRBJ1-1; D not resolved. This CDR3 has 15 residues. Germline values: CDR1 LGHNA, CDR2 YSLEER. Between the trimmed V and J ends, which lost 1 base and 3 bases, there was a span of 12 bases.

V and J are TRBV5-1 and TRBJ1-5, with unresolved D. This CDR3 has 13 amino acids. V lost 4 bases and J lost 3, with 8 bases in between. Germline V CDR1 and CDR2: SGHRS, YFSETQ. The CDR3, as DNA: TGCGCCAGCAGCCTCGGATCCAATCAGCCCCAGCATTTT. The encoded protein is CASSLGSNQPQHF.

This chain links TRBV15 with TRBJ2-3, with a tentative D call TRBD2 (5 bases). The germline gives CDR1 LNHNV, CDR2 YYDKDF (reference sequence). CDR3 size: 13 residues. V was clipped by 4 bases and J by 2 bases, with 7 bases between them. This CDR3 is CATSNGVTDTQYF. Here the CDR3 DNA reads TGTGCCACCAGCAACGGGGTCACAGATACGCAGTATTTT.

Written as DNA, the CDR3 is TGTGCCAGCAGTTTCCAGGGACGGCTTAATTCACCCCTCCACTTT. Translating gives CASSFQGRLNSPLHF. V gene TRBV6-5 combines with J gene TRBJ1-6, with D maybe TRBD1 (5 bases). CDR1 and CDR2 from the germline V gene are MNHEY and SVGAGI. The CDR3 sequence is 15 residues long. Trimming removed 4 bases at V and 6 bases at J, with 13 bases between.

The chain recombines TRBV19 with TRBJ1-4, with TRBD1 as a possible D gene (5 bases). The V end was cut by 5 bases, the J end by 8 bases, with 18 bases between. The CDR3 runs 15 residues. Germline CDR1 LNHDA, CDR2 SQIVND (reference sequence). CDR3 in DNA: TGTGCCAGTAGTCCCAGACAGATTGACGTGGAAAAACTGTTTTTT. Protein product: CASSPRQIDVEKLFF.

This chain joins TRBV7-2 and TRBJ1-1; D is ambiguous. Germline lookup yields CDR1 SGHTA and CDR2 FQGNSA. The CDR3 extends over 14 amino acids. V was trimmed by 2 bases and J by 3 bases, leaving 10 bases between them. CDR3 sequence (DNA): TGTGCCAGCAGCTTAACCCCCAGCTACACTGAAGCTTTCTTT. This gives the protein CASSLTPSYTEAFF.

The gene calls are TRBV2 and TRBJ1-5; D gene unclear. The ends were cut back, 6 bases at V and 7 bases at J, with 10 bases in the middle. The CDR3 consists of 12 residues. CDR1 and CDR2 from the germline V gene are SNHLY and FYNNEI. CDR3 nucleotide sequence: TGTGCCAGCAGACCTACCACGCAGCCCCAGCATTTT. This codes for CASRPTTQPQHF.

This clone has a handful of counts. The J gene is TRBJ1-6, the V gene TRBV6-6; D may be TRBD1 (5 bases). This CDR3 has 16 residues. Germline-derived CDR1 and CDR2 are MNHNY and SVGAGI (reference sequence). V lost 5 bases and J lost 2, with 13 bases in between. CDR3 DNA sequence: TGTGCCAGCAGTGGGACCTCTCTCCCCTATAATTCACCCCTCCACTTT. As protein: CASSGTSLPYNSPLHF.

This clone was observed a single time. The chain couples TRBV4-1 to TRBJ2-7, with D unclear. Between the trimmed V and J ends, which lost 0 bases and 2 bases, there was a span of 5 bases. Germline CDR1 and CDR2: MGHRA and YSYEKL. The CDR3 is made up of 13 amino acids. CDR3 protein: CASSQDEAYEQYF. The CDR3 region has the DNA TGCGCCAGCAGCCAAGATGAGGCCTACGAGCAGTACTTC.

This chain connects TRBV7-2 to TRBJ2-3; D not resolved. The CDR3 extends over 19 amino acids. CDR1 and CDR2 from the germline V gene are SGHTA and FQGNSA. V lost 2 bases and J 0 bases, leaving 21 bases between the germline ends. CDR3 region: CASSLFGRTLMPSTDTQYF. The DNA for the CDR3 is TGTGCCAGCAGCTTATTCGGGCGGACCCTTATGCCTAGCACAGATACGCAGTATTTT.

This rearrangement joins TRBV30 to TRBJ1-2; TRBD1 aligns across 9 bases. The V gene's germline CDR1 is GTSNPN and CDR2 SVGIG (reference sequence). There are 11 residues in the CDR3. Losses at the gene ends were 5 bases for V and 10 bases for J; bases not matched to a gene: 5. The DNA of the CDR3 is TGTGCCTGGCGACAGGGGGGCGACTACACCTTC. Its protein product is CAWRQGGDYTF.